These T cell receptor beta chains were read from a single sample in a study of T-cell memory formation after mild COVID-19. TCRdb passed the 5' RACE reads through MiXCR, listing each CDR3 protein once. The profile shows approximately 670 distinct CDR3 sequences, about 34% of them singletons. Specimen: PBMCs or a T cell subset sorted from them (not recorded which). The receptors stem from an adult who had mild COVID-19 (a few samples of this study predate the infection). Cell type and time point are not known. Each CDR3 is given with its conserved first and last residue. The D gene is left open where the match is weak. Rows give clone size only sometimes, using once, few, many, or a class for an expanded clone.

V gene,D gene,clone size,J gene,CDR3 protein,CDR3 DNA
TRBV3-1,TRBD1,large,TRBJ1-1,CASRDSRMNTEAFF,TGTGCCAGCCGGGACAGCCGGATGAACACTGAAGCTTTCTTT
TRBV15,TRBD1,large,TRBJ1-4,CATSRYTGDEKLFF,TGTGCCACCAGTCGGTATACAGGGGATGAAAAACTGTTTTTT
TRBV7-8,TRBD1,-,TRBJ2-5,CASSTRDRGWETQYF,TGTGCCAGCAGCACCAGGGACAGGGGGTGGGAGACCCAGTACTTC
TRBV15,-,large,TRBJ2-7,CATSISRANYEQYF,TGTGCCACCAGCATCTCCAGGGCGAACTACGAGCAGTACTTC
TRBV7-9,TRBD2,-,TRBJ2-7,CASSSTPAGPNYEQYF,TGTGCCAGCAGCTCGACCCCAGCGGGGCCCAACTACGAGCAGTACTTC
TRBV6-5,-,-,TRBJ1-6,CASSYVEAGREPLHF,TGTGCCAGCAGTTACGTGGAGGCAGGGAGGGAACCCCTCCACTTT
TRBV10-3,-,-,TRBJ2-7,CAISEQGWRSYEQYF,TGTGCCATCAGTGAACAGGGTTGGAGGTCCTACGAGCAGTACTTC
TRBV20-1,-,large,TRBJ2-7,CSGREYSYEQYF,TGCAGTGGTAGGGAATACTCCTACGAGCAGTACTTC
TRBV21-1,-,large,TRBJ2-3,CASSKSTGRRESTDTQYF,TGTGCCAGCAGCAAAAGTACAGGGCGGAGGGAAAGCACAGATACGCAGTATTTT
TRBV18,-,-,TRBJ2-1,CASSSKTGLGNEQFF,TGTGCCAGCTCATCTAAGACAGGCCTGGGGAATGAGCAGTTCTTC
TRBV15,-,-,TRBJ2-5,CATSNQFSSGETQYF,TGTGCCACCAGCAATCAGTTTTCCTCGGGGGAGACCCAGTACTTC
TRBV5-1,-,-,TRBJ1-1,CASSAVMNTEAFF,TGCGCCAGCAGCGCTGTCATGAACACTGAAGCTTTCTTT
TRBV7-9,TRBD2,large,TRBJ2-1,CASSLWIIAAGGHYNEQFF,TGTGCCAGCAGCTTGTGGATAATTGCGGCGGGGGGGCACTACAATGAGCAGTTCTTC
TRBV20-1,TRBD2,-,TRBJ2-1,CRADSGLAVDEQFF,TGCAGGGCGGACTCGGGACTAGCGGTCGATGAGCAGTTCTTC
TRBV7-2,-,-,TRBJ2-5,CASSGQGGKTQYF,TGTGCCAGCAGCGGACAGGGAGGGAAGACCCAGTACTTC
TRBV5-1,-,-,TRBJ2-5,CASSPGLGGETQYF,TGCGCCAGCAGCCCGGGGTTAGGCGGGGAGACCCAGTACTTC
TRBV7-8,-,large,TRBJ2-7,CASSLSYSLTEQYF,TGTGCCAGCAGCTTGTCTTACAGCTTAACCGAGCAGTACTTC
TRBV7-9,TRBD1,large,TRBJ1-1,CASSWAGGPEAFF,TGTGCCAGCAGCTGGGCAGGGGGCCCTGAAGCTTTCTTT
TRBV12-3/TRBV12-4,-,-,TRBJ2-1,CASRPTRSEQFF,TGTGCCAGCAGACCAACTAGGAGCGAGCAGTTCTTC
TRBV10-3,-,-,TRBJ2-7,CAISESDSSYEQYF,TGTGCCATCAGTGAGTCGGACAGCTCCTACGAGCAGTACTTC
TRBV12-3/TRBV12-4,-,large,TRBJ1-3,CASSLAAAGSGNTIYF,TGTGCCAGCAGTTTAGCCGCCGCAGGGTCTGGAAACACCATATATTTT
TRBV5-1,TRBD1,large,TRBJ2-7,CASSPGGTGSYEQYF,TGCGCCAGCAGCCCAGGCGGGACAGGGTCCTACGAGCAGTACTTC
TRBV11-2,-,medium-sized,TRBJ2-1,CASSRIQEQFF,TGTGCCAGCAGCCGAATTCAGGAGCAGTTCTTC
TRBV5-4,-,medium-sized,TRBJ1-4,CASSVGTEKLFF,TGTGCCAGCAGCGTGGGGACTGAAAAACTGTTTTTT
TRBV2,TRBD2,medium-sized,TRBJ2-5,CASRRPLEQRGGRDETQYF,TGTGCCAGCAGGAGACCCCTTGAGCAGCGGGGGGGCCGAGATGAGACCCAGTACTTC
TRBV7-9,TRBD1,large,TRBJ2-7,CASSPGTALNPYEQYF,TGTGCCAGCAGCCCGGGGACAGCCCTCAACCCCTACGAGCAGTACTTC
TRBV7-2,-,-,TRBJ1-5,CASSLVALHNEPQHF,TGTGCCAGCAGCTTAGTGGCCCTCCACAATGAGCCCCAGCATTTT
TRBV9,-,hyperexpanded,TRBJ2-1,CASSGSGEQFF,TGTGCCAGCAGTGGGTCAGGTGAGCAGTTCTTC
TRBV2,TRBD1,medium-sized,TRBJ1-1,CASSTGTGAHAEAFF,TGTGCCAGCAGTACCGGGACAGGGGCTCACGCTGAAGCTTTCTTT
TRBV25-1,-,medium-sized,TRBJ2-7,CASSGTYEQYF,TGTGCCAGCAGTGGGACCTACGAGCAGTACTTC
TRBV5-6,TRBD1,many,TRBJ2-1,CASSPPGQHNEQFF,TGTGCCAGCAGCCCGCCGGGACAGCACAATGAGCAGTTCTTC